Listed here are 18 T cell receptor beta chains from one sample, sequenced in a study of shared clonotypes between healthy human individuals. The protocol was immunoSEQ multiplex PCR, while the TCRdb copy is restricted to in-frame clones and leaves out a portion. The sample shows hundreds of thousands of clones, 96% of them seen only once. Naive CD8 cells comprised CD45RO-negative, CCR7-positively selected cells, excluding terminally differentiated effector memory CD45RA+ cells. Sequencing was carried out using naive CD8+ T cells sorted from blood. Every receptor here comes from a woman in her thirties in good health.

This clone is a singleton in its sample. V and J are TRBV10-1 and TRBJ2-3; the D gene is possibly TRBD1 (6 bases). Per the germline V gene, CDR1 is WNHNN and CDR2 is SYGVQD (reference sequence). The CDR3 runs to 16 residues. V was shortened by 1 base and J by 5 bases, with 16 bases between the two germline ends. In DNA, the CDR3 is TGCGCCAGCAGTGAGTGGGGACACCGGACCGGAGATACGCAGTATTTT. Translation gives CASSEWGHRTGDTQYF.

The V gene is TRBV7-6, the J gene TRBJ2-1; TRBD2 matches at 14 bases. The CDR3 spans 15 residues. J was trimmed by 9 bases and V by 5 bases; bases with no gene match: 6. The germline V gene has CDR1 SGHVS and CDR2 FNYEAQ. CDR3 protein: CASSPGLAGGTEQFF. Here the CDR3 DNA reads TGTGCCAGCAGCCCCGGACTAGCGGGAGGCACTGAGCAGTTCTTC.

J is TRBJ1-1 and V is TRBV7-8; D unclear. CDR1 and CDR2 from the germline V gene are SGHVS and FQNEAQ. V gave up 1 base and J gave up 0 bases, with 3 bases separating them. CDR3 length: 13 residues. The CDR3 DNA follows: TGTGCCAGCAGCTTAGGTATGAACACTGAAGCTTTCTTT. Its translation: CASSLGMNTEAFF.

The chain couples TRBV30 to TRBJ2-7; tentatively, D is TRBD2 (6 bases). V lost 8 bases to trimming and J lost 0 bases, with 14 bases between them. The CDR3 is 13 amino acids. Germline V lookup: CDR1 GTSNPN, CDR2 SVGIG (reference sequence). The CDR3 DNA follows: TGTGCCCAGGGACTGGGGCCCTCCTACGAGCAGTACTTC. Translated, it gives CAQGLGPSYEQYF.

This clone was seen more than once but under ten times. This rearrangement joins TRBV2 to TRBJ1-1, with 8 bases fitting TRBD1. This CDR3 has 14 residues. The germline CDR1 and CDR2 sequences are SNHLY and FYNNEI. V lost 10 bases to trimming and J lost 4 bases; unmatched junction nucleotides: 11. In DNA, the CDR3 is TGTGCCACCCCGACCAGACAGGGGCGCACTGAAGCTTTCTTT. It codes for CATPTRQGRTEAFF.

This chain connects TRBV27 to TRBJ1-1, with D perhaps matching TRBD1 (5 bases). The V end lost 6 bases, the J end lost 3 bases, and 17 bases lay between the germline ends. The CDR3 is 15 amino acids. The germline gives CDR1 MNHEY, CDR2 SMNVEV (reference sequence). The CDR3 sequence: CASSSPGSGHTEAFF. CDR3 DNA: TGTGCCAGCAGCTCCCCCGGATCAGGGCACACTGAAGCTTTCTTT.

V is TRBV5-6 and J is TRBJ1-4; TRBD1 matches 9 bases. The V gene's germline CDR1 is SGHDT and CDR2 YYEEEE. The trim removed 3 bases at V and 7 bases at J, leaving 13 bases unmatched. This CDR3 spans 17 amino acids. The CDR3 reads CASSYGQGRIGGEKLFF. The CDR3 DNA is TGTGCCAGCAGCTACGGACAGGGGAGGATCGGTGGTGAAAAACTGTTTTTT.

This chain connects TRBV10-3 to TRBJ2-7; TRBD1 or TRBD2 may be the D gene (5 bases each). Germline V gene data show CDR1 as ENHRY and CDR2 as SYGVKD. Trimming cost V 4 bases and J 0 bases, with 16 bases left between them. This CDR3 contains 16 residues. CDR3 sequence reads: CAISAPESGSSYEQYF. CDR3 bases: TGTGCCATCAGTGCCCCAGAGTCAGGGAGCTCCTACGAGCAGTACTTC.

The chain recombines TRBV25-1 with TRBJ2-1, with D perhaps TRBD2 (5 bases). The ends were cut back, 3 bases at V and 2 bases at J, with 14 bases in the middle. Germline CDR1 is MGHDK and CDR2 is SYGVNS. The length of the CDR3 is 16 residues. The CDR3, as DNA: TGTGCCAGCAGTGACTTTGGAGGAAAGACCTACAATGAGCAGTTCTTC. Amino acids: CASSDFGGKTYNEQFF. The full variable domain, completed using reference TRBV25-1 and TRBJ2-1, is EADIYQTPRYLVIGTGKKITLECSQTMGHDKMYWYQQDPGMELHLIHYSYGVNSTEKGDLSSESTVSRIRTEHFPLTLESARPSHTSQYLCASSDFGGKTYNEQFFGPGTRLTVL.

This sequence joins TRBV27 and TRBJ2-5, with a possible D match to TRBD1 (5 bases). Deletions cut 2 bases from V and 4 bases from J, with 11 bases between. CDR1 and CDR2 (germline): MNHEY, SMNVEV (reference sequence). The CDR3 runs 14 residues. CDR3 in amino acids: CASSLGRRGETQYF. CDR3 nucleotides: TGTGCCAGCAGTTTAGGACGTAGGGGAGAGACCCAGTACTTC.

As regards this clone: The identical CDR3 is also encoded by other nucleotide sequences in the sample. V is TRBV5-6 and J is TRBJ2-7; the D gene is possibly TRBD1 (6 bases). This CDR3 comprises 14 residues. Germline V gene sequence: CDR1 SGHDT, CDR2 YYEEEE. The V gene lost 0 bases and the J gene lost 3 bases, with 10 bases spanning the gap. CDR3 coding DNA: TGTGCCAGCAGCTTGGGAGGGGGTAGCTACGAGCAGTACTTC. It translates to CASSLGGGSYEQYF.

This clone was seen only a few times. The V gene is TRBV2, the J gene TRBJ2-7, with D possibly TRBD2 on 6 matching bases. The V end was cut by 4 bases, the J end by 4 bases, with 14 bases between. Per germline, CDR1 SNHLY and CDR2 FYNNEI. This CDR3 is built from 14 residues. The DNA for the CDR3 is TGTGCCAGCAGTGCCGGATCAGGAGGGTACGAGCAGTACTTC. Amino acid sequence: CASSAGSGGYEQYF.

On this clone itself: The sample carries other DNA sequences with the same CDR3. This chain uses TRBV11-2 with TRBJ2-7; maybe TRBD1 (6 bases). V lost 1 base and J 6 bases, leaving 10 bases between the germline ends. From germline, CDR1 is SGHAT and CDR2 FQNNGV. This CDR3 region has 13 residues. The CDR3 protein is CASSLAGGREQYF. The CDR3 nucleotides read TGTGCCAGCAGCTTAGCTGGGGGCCGCGAGCAGTACTTC.

V usage is TRBV28 and J usage is TRBJ2-3; tentative D call: TRBD2 (5 bases). Germline V lookup: CDR1 MDHEN, CDR2 SYDVKM. Trimming cost V 1 base and J 4 bases, with 15 bases left between them. CDR3 length equals 16 residues. CDR3 nucleotides: TGTGCCAGCAGTTTATTCTCCGGATCGAGGGCAGATACGCAGTATTTT. Its translation: CASSLFSGSRADTQYF. The variable domain in full, with the rest retrieved from reference TRBV28 and TRBJ2-3, is DVKVTQSSRYLVKRTGEKVFLECVQDMDHENMFWYRQDPGLGLRLIYFSYDVKMKEKGDIPEGYSVSREKKERFSLILESASTNQTSMYLCASSLFSGSRADTQYFGPGTRLTVL.

The chain is built from TRBV19 and TRBJ2-5; D gene uncertain. TRBJ2-7 explains the end of the DNA better; the J call may be wrong. Germline V gene lookup returns CDR1 LNHDA and CDR2 SQIVND (reference sequence). The CDR3 spans 14 residues. In nucleotides, the CDR3 is TGTGCCAGTAGTATAGCCCCGGTGGGCTACGAGCAGTACTTC. It specifies CASSIAPVGYEQYF.

This clone was detected only once. CDR3 DNA sequence: TGTGCCAGCAGACGGACAGGCGGCGGCCTCCAAGAGACCCAGTACTTC. Encoded protein: CASRRTGGGLQETQYF. This sequence joins TRBV6-6 and TRBJ2-5; 7 bases map to TRBD1. Germline CDR1 reads MNHNY; CDR2 reads SVGAGI (reference sequence). V was pared by 6 bases and J by 1 base, with 11 bases of the junction left unmatched. CDR3 length: 16 residues.

This rearrangement joins TRBV27 to TRBJ2-1; 8 bases are shared with TRBD1. The germline V gene has CDR1 MNHEY and CDR2 SMNVEV (reference sequence). There are 14 residues in the CDR3. V lost 8 bases, J lost 5 bases, and 8 bases stayed unmatched. For the CDR3, the DNA is TGTGCCAGCTTCTCGGCAGGGGGCAACAATGAGCAGTTCTTC. Its translation: CASFSAGGNNEQFF.

Remarks on this clone: A junction end diverges from the germline sequence, so it may reflect a read error. This sequence joins TRBV10-3 and TRBJ2-7; 8 bases align to TRBD2. In germline, CDR1 is ENHRY, CDR2 SYGVKD. The CDR3 spans 18 residues. The CDR3 nucleotides read TGTGCCAACAGTGGAAGAGGTCCAAGAGCGGGAGTAAAGGACGAGCAGTACTTC. It codes for CANSGRGPRAGVKDEQYF.